These 7 T cell receptor beta chains share one sample of origin, sequenced in a study of type 1 regulatory T cells. TCRdb called the reads again in MiXCR, with one record for every CDR3 protein. The top ten hold 2.2% of the sample, which has some 100,000 distinct CDR3 sequences, about a third seen once. Sequences were obtained from CD4+ T cells, either the whole sample or a sorted fraction (not recorded which). Source of these receptors: a human donor in good health.

This chain joins TRBV5-1 and TRBJ2-7; TRBD1 agrees at 8 bases. V shed 0 bases and J 2 bases; nucleotides not matched to a gene: 7. The CDR3 covers 16 residues. Germline lookup yields CDR1 SGHRS and CDR2 YFSETQ. CDR3 region: CASSLGDGTGTYEQYF. The CDR3 DNA reads as TGCGCCAGCAGCTTGGGAGACGGGACAGGAACCTACGAGCAGTACTTC.

This clonotype has a handful of counts. The chain couples TRBV20-1 to TRBJ2-1, with a weak D call TRBD2 (5 bases). The V gene lost 3 bases and the J gene lost 6 bases, with 12 bases spanning the gap. In germline, CDR1 is DFQATT, CDR2 SNEGSKA (reference sequence). The CDR3 spans 13 residues. For the CDR3, the DNA is TGCAGTGCTAGGTATTTTGGGAGCAATGAGCAGTTCTTC. Its protein is CSARYFGSNEQFF.

This clonotype was seen many times. This chain uses TRBV20-1 with TRBJ2-3, with no clear D. The CDR3 totals 12 residues. V was clipped by 6 bases and J by 1 base, with 8 bases between them. Germline V gene sequence: CDR1 DFQATT, CDR2 SNEGSKA (reference sequence). The CDR3: CSAFRGTDTQYF. DNA of the CDR3: TGCAGTGCCTTCCGGGGCACAGATACGCAGTATTTT.

CDR3 residues: CASSLAGGVEQYF. The CDR3 bases are TGCGCCAGCAGCTTAGCGGGAGGAGTCGAGCAGTACTTC. V usage is TRBV5-1 and J usage is TRBJ2-7; 9 nucleotides match TRBD2. The J segment lost 6 bases and the V segment lost 2 bases, leaving 3 bases of the junction unmatched. The CDR3 sequence is 13 residues long. CDR1 is SGHRS, CDR2 YFSETQ, per germline. Full variable domain (remainder filled in from reference TRBV5-1 and TRBJ2-7): KAGVTQTPRYLIKTRGQQVTLSCSPISGHRSVSWYQQTPGQGLQFLFEYFSETQRNKGNFPGRFSGRQFSNSRSEMNVSTLELGDSALYLCASSLAGGVEQYFGPGTRLTVT.

This chain links TRBV20-1 with TRBJ2-2; 8 bases are a match to TRBD2. The CDR3 extends over 16 amino acids. The germline gives CDR1 DFQATT, CDR2 SNEGSKA (reference sequence). V dropped 0 bases and J dropped 4; count of bases not matched to a gene: 7. CDR3 DNA: TGCAGTGCTAGAGATCTGCAGCGGGAGTTCACCGGGGAGCTGTTTTTT. It translates to CSARDLQREFTGELFF.

This clonotype was observed a few times. This chain uses TRBV11-2 with TRBJ2-3, with TRBD2 identical over 8 bases. Looked up from germline, CDR1 is SGHAT and CDR2 is FQNNGV. CDR3 length: 15 amino acids. The J segment lost 2 bases and the V segment lost 5 bases, leaving 6 bases of the junction unmatched. The CDR3 spells CASSRGSGNTDTQYF. The CDR3, as DNA: TGTGCCAGCAGCAGGGGTAGCGGGAACACAGATACGCAGTATTTT.

CDR3 sequence (DNA): TGTGCCTGGAGTTGGGACACGAGCTCCTACAATGAGCAGTTCTTC. This encodes CAWSWDTSSYNEQFF. The rearrangement links TRBV30 to TRBJ2-1; D might be TRBD1 (6 bases). Germline assignment: CDR1 GTSNPN and CDR2 SVGIG (reference sequence). This CDR3 region has 15 residues. Trimming took 2 bases from V and 0 from J, leaving 11 bases between them. The whole variable domain, filled in from reference TRBV30 and TRBJ2-1, reads SQTIHQWPATLVQPVGSPLSLECTVEGTSNPNLYWYRQAAGRGLQLLFYSVGIGQISSEVPQNLSASRPQDRQFILSSKKLLLSDSGFYLCAWSWDTSSYNEQFFGPGTRLTVL.